These T cell receptor beta chains were read from a single sample in a study of T cell responses to AZD1222 COVID-19 vaccine. Sequencing used immunoSEQ multiplex PCR; TCRdb keeps in-frame clones, though not all of them. There are about 160,000 clones in the sample; 94% occur only once, and roughly 5% lies in the top ten. Sequencing used peripheral blood, obtained 28 days after the second AZD1222 dose. Receptors were obtained from an adult who received the AZD1222 COVID-19 vaccine. CDR3s include the opening cysteine and the closing phenylalanine or tryptophan. The D gene is left open where the match is weak. Expanded clones get a size class; other rows say once, few or many, or leave the size out.

size	J	V	D	DNA	CDR3
NA	TRBJ2-1	TRBV2	NA	TGTGCCAGCCGCCGGGAACCAGTGAATGAGCAGTTCTTC	CASRREPVNEQFF
NA	TRBJ2-1	TRBV5-1	NA	TGCGCCAGCAGCTTGGGTTGGGGGTACAATGAGCAGTTCTTC	CASSLGWGYNEQFF
NA	TRBJ2-7	TRBV6-5	NA	TGTGCCAGCAGGAAGAAGGACTGGAGCTACGAGCAGTACTTC	CASRKKDWSYEQYF
NA	TRBJ2-7	TRBV10-3	NA	TGTGCCATCAGTGTCGGTGGCAGGGTGGCGTACGAGCAGTACTTC	CAISVGGRVAYEQYF
NA	TRBJ1-5	TRBV5-1	TRBD1	TGCGCCAGCAGCTTGGCGGGACAGGGTAATCAGCCCCAGCATTTT	CASSLAGQGNQPQHF
NA	TRBJ1-4	TRBV19	TRBD1	TGTGCCAGTAGTCCCCAGGGGGCGGGAAATGAAAAACTGTTTTTT	CASSPQGAGNEKLFF
NA	TRBJ1-2	TRBV3-1/TRBV3-2	NA	TGTGCCAGCAGCCGCCAGGGTGATGGCTACACCTTC	CASSRQGDGYTF
once	TRBJ2-3	TRBV2	NA	TGTGCCAGCCGCGGTAGCTACTTAGGCACAGATACGCAGTATTTT	CASRGSYLGTDTQYF
NA	TRBJ2-5	TRBV11-2	NA	TGTGCCAGCAGCTTAGCCCCGGGACTTCAAGAGACCCAGTACTTC	CASSLAPGLQETQYF
NA	TRBJ2-6	TRBV30	NA	TGTGCCTGGAGCGTCGGGGTGTCTGGGGCCAACGTCCTGACTTTC	CAWSVGVSGANVLTF
NA	TRBJ2-2	TRBV7-9	NA	TGTGCCAGCTCAACAGGGAGCACCGGGGAGCTGTTTTTT	CASSTGSTGELFF
NA	TRBJ2-1	TRBV25-1	TRBD2	TGTGCCAGCAGTGAATGGATTAGCGGGAGAGTGAATGAGCAGTTCTTC	CASSEWISGRVNEQFF
NA	TRBJ2-5	TRBV4-1	TRBD2	TGCGCCAGCAGCCCAGGACTAGCGGGCCTCGGGGAGACCCAGTACTTC	CASSPGLAGLGETQYF
NA	TRBJ2-7	TRBV6-2/TRBV6-3	NA	TGTGCCAGCAGACCTCATAACCCAGGAGGTGACGAGCAGTACTTC	CASRPHNPGGDEQYF
NA	TRBJ1-1	TRBV5-4	NA	TGTGCCAGCAGCTTTGGCAGGATGAACACTGAAGCTTTCTTT	CASSFGRMNTEAFF
NA	TRBJ1-4	TRBV7-9	NA	TGTGCCAGCAGCTTATGGCAGAATAAGAATGAAAAACTGTTTTTT	CASSLWQNKNEKLFF
NA	TRBJ1-6	TRBV9	NA	TGTGCCAGCAGCGTCCAAGGCTCCTATAATTCACCCCTCCACTTT	CASSVQGSYNSPLHF
NA	TRBJ2-2	TRBV28	NA	NA	CASSFGPGLAPRDTGELFF
NA	TRBJ1-1	TRBV30	NA	TGTGCCTGGGAGGTCCGAAGGACTGAAGCTTTCTTT	CAWEVRRTEAFF
NA	TRBJ1-2	TRBV10-3	NA	TGTGCCATCAGTGCCGGACCGCGCTCTGGCTATGGCTACACCTTC	CAISAGPRSGYGYTF
NA	TRBJ2-5	TRBV5-4	TRBD1	TGTGCCAGCAGCCCACCGGGACAGGGGAGGGAGACCCAGTACTTC	CASSPPGQGRETQYF
NA	TRBJ1-1	TRBV21-1	NA	TGTGCCCGACCCGACAGGGGAAACACTGAAGCTTTCTTT	CARPDRGNTEAFF
NA	TRBJ1-2	TRBV27	TRBD1	TGTGCCAGCAGCCCTAGGGGACAGAATGGCTACACCTTC	CASSPRGQNGYTF
NA	TRBJ1-2	TRBV6-6	NA	TGTGCCAGCAGTTACTTTTCAGGTCAATATGGCTACACCTTC	CASSYFSGQYGYTF
NA	TRBJ2-3	TRBV4-3	TRBD2	TGCGCCAGCAGCCAAAATCTAGCGGGTATCACAGATACGCAGTATTTT	CASSQNLAGITDTQYF
NA	TRBJ2-5	TRBV29-1	TRBD1	TGCAGCGTTAACAGGGGGCGTGAGACCCAGTACTTC	CSVNRGRETQYF
NA	TRBJ2-1	TRBV18	TRBD2	TGTGCCAGCTCACTCGGGCCGGGGGGTCAACCGATCGATAATGAGCAGTTCTTC	CASSLGPGGQPIDNEQFF
NA	TRBJ2-1	TRBV6-1	TRBD1	TGTGCCAGCAGTGAAAATAGGGACAGGGCCCTACGCAATGAGCAGTTCTTC	CASSENRDRALRNEQFF
once	TRBJ2-1	TRBV25-1	TRBD2	TGTGCCAGCAGGACTAGCGGGGGTTACAATGAGCAGTTCTTC	CASRTSGGYNEQFF
NA	TRBJ2-1	TRBV4-1	TRBD2	TGCGCCAGCAGCCATCGTAGCGGGAGCCTATACAATGAGCAGTTCTTC	CASSHRSGSLYNEQFF
NA	TRBJ2-1	TRBV30	TRBD2	TGTGCCTGGAGACCTACTAGCGGGAGGGCCGGTGAGCAGTTCTTC	CAWRPTSGRAGEQFF
NA	TRBJ2-3	TRBV27	NA	TGTGCCAGCAGTTTAGAAGGGATTGGGGCAGATACGCAGTATTTT	CASSLEGIGADTQYF
NA	TRBJ1-4	TRBV4-1	NA	TGCGCCAGCAGCCTGACCCTAACTAATGAAAAACTGTTTTTT	CASSLTLTNEKLFF
NA	TRBJ2-1	TRBV4-1	TRBD1	TGCGCCAGCAGCCAATCTAAAGACAGGGGGTTTTACAATGAGCAGTTCTTC	CASSQSKDRGFYNEQFF
NA	TRBJ2-1	TRBV29-1	TRBD2	TGCAGCGTTGAGGGGACTAGCGGTTACCCCTACAATGAGCAGTTCTTC	CSVEGTSGYPYNEQFF
once	TRBJ1-2	TRBV11-2	NA	TGTGCCAGCAGCTTAGAACCGGCCTCTACAATCTACACCTTC	CASSLEPASTIYTF
NA	TRBJ2-4	TRBV1	NA	TGCACCAGCAGCCCGTGGCCGGGAGGGGTGGAAAACATTCAGTACTTC	CTSSPWPGGVENIQYF
NA	TRBJ1-2	TRBV28	NA	TGTGCCAGCAGTACCTCCGGGAGTCCTTACACCTTC	CASSTSGSPYTF
NA	TRBJ2-5	TRBV5-4	NA	TGTGCCAGCAGTTTTGTCACCCGGGGTATCCTCCAAGAGACCCAGTACTTC	CASSFVTRGILQETQYF
NA	TRBJ2-5	TRBV5-5	TRBD2	TGTGCCAGCAGCAGACTAGCGGGAGGAGAGGGGACCCAGTACTTC	CASSRLAGGEGTQYF
NA	TRBJ2-1	TRBV7-2	NA	TGTGCCAGCATCCGCGAGCCTCTTAGGAATGAGCAGTTCTTC	CASIREPLRNEQFF
once	TRBJ1-4	TRBV27	NA	TGTGCCAGCAGTCTAACGGGGCTGAGTACTAATGAAAAACTGTTTTTT	CASSLTGLSTNEKLFF
once	TRBJ2-4	TRBV6-5	NA	TGTGCCAGCAGTTACTCGACAGCCACTGGGGACATTCAGTACTTC	CASSYSTATGDIQYF
NA	TRBJ2-3	TRBV15	NA	TGTGCCACCGGCCGGGTCCGGGATGGCACAGATACGCAGTATTTT	CATGRVRDGTDTQYF
NA	TRBJ1-5	TRBV28	TRBD1	TGTGCCAGCAGTTGGACCCGGACAGGGAGGTATCAGCCCCAGCATTTT	CASSWTRTGRYQPQHF
NA	TRBJ1-2	TRBV28	NA	TGTGCCAGCAGTTTAAACCTAAACGGCTACACCTTC	CASSLNLNGYTF
NA	TRBJ1-1	TRBV5-1	NA	TGCGCCAGCAGCTTGGTACAAGGGAACACTGAAGCTTTCTTT	CASSLVQGNTEAFF
NA	TRBJ2-1	TRBV9	TRBD2	TGTGCCAGCAGCGTAGCCCTGACTAGCGGGAGAAACAATGAGCAGTTCTTC	CASSVALTSGRNNEQFF
NA	TRBJ2-7	TRBV6-5	NA	TGTGCCAGCAGTTTAATATACGAGCAGTACTTC	CASSLIYEQYF
NA	TRBJ2-1	TRBV27	TRBD1	TGTGCCAGCAGTTTAGGGACAGGGGGGAATGAGCAGTTCTTC	CASSLGTGGNEQFF
NA	TRBJ1-5	TRBV6-5	NA	TGTGCCAGCAGATTGGACAGCAATAGCAATCAGCCCCAGCATTTT	CASRLDSNSNQPQHF
NA	TRBJ2-3	TRBV7-2	TRBD1	TGTGCCAGCAGCCATGACAGGGGGGGCACAGATACGCAGTATTTT	CASSHDRGGTDTQYF
NA	TRBJ1-5	TRBV27	NA	TGTGCCAGCAGATTGTATAGCAATCAGCCCCAGCATTTT	CASRLYSNQPQHF
NA	TRBJ2-1	TRBV21-1	NA	TGTGCCAGCAGCAGATCTAAGCCCCGCGACAGAAAGAATGAGCAGTTCTTC	CASSRSKPRDRKNEQFF